Presented here are 8 T cell receptor beta chains from one specimen sequenced in a study of shared clonotypes between healthy human individuals. Data came from immunoSEQ multiplex PCR; TCRdb stores just in-frame clones and leaves some out. This sample yields roughly 1.4 million clones, of which 97% to 99% are seen a single time; around 0.38% belongs to the top ten. Input material: naive CD4+ T cells sorted from blood. The sample's subset: CD45RA+ positively selected. The origin of the receptors is a young man in good health.

The rearrangement joins TRBV11-1 to TRBJ2-7, with TRBD2 matching over 7 bases. Germline lookup yields CDR1 SGHAT and CDR2 FQDESV (reference sequence). J lost 2 bases, V lost 5 bases, and 12 bases had no gene match. This CDR3 is built from 16 residues. The CDR3 DNA sequence: TGTGCCAGCAGCCCCGTTTGGCGGGAGCTCACCTACGAGCAGTACTTC. This sequence encodes CASSPVWRELTYEQYF. Based on the CDR3 plus reference TRBV11-1 and TRBJ2-7, the full variable domain is EAEVAQSPRYKITEKSQAVAFWCDPISGHATLYWYRQILGQGPELLVQFQDESVVDDSQLPKDRFSAERLKGVDSTLKIQPAELGDSAMYLCASSPVWRELTYEQYFGPGTRLTVT.

The chain is built from TRBV28 and TRBJ1-5; 9 nucleotides agree with TRBD1. CDR1 and CDR2 (germline): MDHEN, SYDVKM. V lost 2 bases to trimming and J lost 6 bases; unmatched junction nucleotides: 8. The CDR3 is 16 residues long. The CDR3 region has the DNA TGTGCCAGCAGTTTAATCTCCGGGACAGGGCCTCAGCCCCAGCATTTT. Translating it yields CASSLISGTGPQPQHF.

The CDR3 here is CAISEGGYNEQFF. The CDR3 DNA sequence: TGTGCCATCAGTGAAGGCGGGTACAATGAGCAGTTCTTC. The chain employs TRBV10-3 and TRBJ2-1; D perhaps matches TRBD2 (5 bases). This CDR3 comprises 13 residues. Germline V gene sequence: CDR1 ENHRY, CDR2 SYGVKD. V lost 3 bases and J lost 4, with 7 bases in between.

The V gene is TRBV6-5, the J gene TRBJ2-1; D is unresolved. Trimming removed 4 bases from V and 6 bases from J, with 4 bases in between. Germline lookup yields CDR1 MNHEY and CDR2 SVGAGI. The length of the CDR3 is 11 residues. The CDR3 region is CASSLFNEQFF. The CDR3, as DNA: TGTGCCAGCAGTTTATTCAATGAGCAGTTCTTC.

This chain joins TRBV5-4 and TRBJ2-6; D not resolved. The V gene lost 1 base and the J gene lost 5 bases, with 16 bases spanning the gap. The germline V gene has CDR1 SGHNT and CDR2 YYREEE (reference sequence). The CDR3 is 17 amino acids. CDR3 DNA sequence: TGTGCCAGCAGCTTGTCCGGACGACTCGATAGGGCCAACGTCCTGACTTTC. This codes for CASSLSGRLDRANVLTF.

The V and J genes are TRBV19 and TRBJ2-4; D is ambiguous. Trimming pared 0 bases from V and 0 bases from J, leaving 9 bases between. Germline V gene sequence: CDR1 LNHDA, CDR2 SQIVND (reference sequence). The CDR3 consists of 16 residues. The CDR3 nucleotides read TGTGCCAGTAGTATAGAGATACTTGGAGCCAAAAACATTCAGTACTTC. This sequence encodes CASSIEILGAKNIQYF.

The V and J genes are TRBV9 and TRBJ2-5, with no clear D. The CDR3 sequence is 16 residues long. The V end lost 0 bases, the J end lost 5 bases, and 17 bases lay between the germline ends. Germline V CDR1 and CDR2: SGDLS, YYNGEE. The CDR3 here is CASSVDITIGFETQYF. Here the CDR3 DNA reads TGTGCCAGCAGCGTAGACATAACTATAGGGTTTGAGACCCAGTACTTC.

This sequence joins TRBV6-5 and TRBJ1-2; D is uncertain. The germline CDR1 and CDR2 sequences are MNHEY and SVGAGI. Trimming took off 6 bases at V and 4 bases at J, with 15 bases between the two ends. CDR3 length: 14 residues. DNA of the CDR3: TGTGCCAGCAGGACGACAACCTCCCTCTATGGCTACACCTTC. It specifies CASRTTTSLYGYTF.